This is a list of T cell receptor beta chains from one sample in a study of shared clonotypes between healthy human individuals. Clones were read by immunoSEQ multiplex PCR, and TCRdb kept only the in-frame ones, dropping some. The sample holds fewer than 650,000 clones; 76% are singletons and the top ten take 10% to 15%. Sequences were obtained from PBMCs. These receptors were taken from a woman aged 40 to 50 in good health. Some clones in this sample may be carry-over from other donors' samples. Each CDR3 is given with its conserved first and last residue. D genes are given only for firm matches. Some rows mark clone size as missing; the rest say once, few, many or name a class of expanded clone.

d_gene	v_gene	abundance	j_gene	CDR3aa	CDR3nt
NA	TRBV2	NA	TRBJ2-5	CASRMETQYF	TGTGCCAGCAGGATGGAGACCCAGTACTTC
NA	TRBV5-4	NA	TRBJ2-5	CASSLGSLQETQYF	TGTGCCAGCAGCTTGGGTTCGTTGCAAGAGACCCAGTACTTC
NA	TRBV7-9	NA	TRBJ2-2	CASSQVGWWELFF	TGTGCCAGCAGCCAGGTTGGCTGGTGGGAGCTGTTTTTT
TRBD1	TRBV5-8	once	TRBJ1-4	CASSPTGTAGEKLFF	TGTGCCAGCAGCCCCACCGGGACAGCCGGGGAAAAACTGTTTTTT
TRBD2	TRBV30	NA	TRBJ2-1	CAWSVDSGGHNEQFF	TGTGCCTGGAGTGTCGATAGCGGGGGCCACAATGAGCAGTTCTTC
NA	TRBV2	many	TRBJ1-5	CASSGPPNSNQPQHF	TGTGCCAGCAGCGGCCCCCCCAATAGCAATCAGCCCCAGCATTTT
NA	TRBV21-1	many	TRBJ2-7	CASSKGGRHYEQYF	TGTGCCAGCAGCAAAGGGGGCAGACACTACGAGCAGTACTTC
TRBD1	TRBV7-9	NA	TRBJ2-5	CASSPVLATGAETQYF	TGTGCCAGCAGCCCCGTTCTTGCGACAGGGGCCGAGACCCAGTACTTC
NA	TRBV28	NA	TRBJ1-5	CASSPVGGYSNQPQHF	TGTGCCAGCAGCCCCGTGGGGGGGTATAGCAATCAGCCCCAGCATTTT
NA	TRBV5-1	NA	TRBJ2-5	CASSLAAGKQETQYF	TGCGCCAGCAGCTTGGCAGCAGGGAAACAAGAGACCCAGTACTTC
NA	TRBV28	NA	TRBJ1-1	CASSLGHRPTEAFF	TGTGCCAGCAGTTTAGGACACCGTCCCACTGAAGCTTTCTTT
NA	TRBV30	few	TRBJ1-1	CAWSPEVGSGTEAFF	TGTGCCTGGAGCCCTGAGGTCGGCTCGGGCACTGAAGCTTTCTTT
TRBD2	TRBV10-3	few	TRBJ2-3	CAISQRESTDTQYF	TGTGCCATCAGCCAGCGGGAGTCGACAGATACGCAGTATTTT
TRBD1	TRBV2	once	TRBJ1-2	CASSRTGTNYGYTF	TGTGCCAGCAGTCGGACAGGAACTAACTATGGCTACACCTTC
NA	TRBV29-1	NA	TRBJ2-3	CSAAGTDNTDTQYF	TGCAGCGCCGCCGGGACCGACAACACAGATACGCAGTATTTT
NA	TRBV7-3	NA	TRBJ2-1	CASSRRDYNEQFF	TGTGCCAGCAGCCGCAGGGACTACAATGAGCAGTTCTTC
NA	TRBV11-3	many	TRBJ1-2	CASTLDGYGYTF	TGTGCCAGCACTCTAGACGGCTATGGCTACACCTTC
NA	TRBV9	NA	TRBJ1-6	CASSEGGSPLHF	TGTGCCAGCAGCGAAGGAGGTTCACCCCTCCACTTT
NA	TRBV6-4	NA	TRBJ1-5	CATKRGDRTGDSNQPQHF	TGTGCCACCAAACGAGGAGATCGAACAGGTGATAGCAATCAGCCCCAGCATTTT
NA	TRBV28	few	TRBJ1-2	CASSPKRNYGYTF	TGTGCCAGCTCCCCGAAGAGGAACTATGGCTACACCTTC
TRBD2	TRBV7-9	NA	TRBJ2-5	CASSVAGVAETQYF	TGTGCCAGCAGTGTAGCGGGAGTGGCAGAGACCCAGTACTTC
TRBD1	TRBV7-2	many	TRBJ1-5	CASSDRDQPQHF	TGTGCCAGCAGCGACAGGGATCAGCCCCAGCATTTT
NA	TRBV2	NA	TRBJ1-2	CASSQERQSNYGYTF	TGTGCCAGCAGCCAGGAGCGGCAGTCCAACTATGGCTACACCTTC
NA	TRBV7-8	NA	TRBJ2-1	CASSVDYLSYNEQFF	TGTGCCAGCAGCGTAGACTATCTCTCCTACAATGAGCAGTTCTTC
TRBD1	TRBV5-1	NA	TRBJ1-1	CASSRDSEAFF	TGCGCCAGCAGCCGGGACAGTGAAGCTTTCTTT
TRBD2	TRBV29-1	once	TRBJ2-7	CSVGRRLASGGVDEQYF	TGCAGCGTTGGAAGGCGGCTGGCTAGCGGGGGGGTTGACGAGCAGTACTTC
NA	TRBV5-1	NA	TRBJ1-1	CASSVWDNTEAFF	TGCGCCAGCAGCGTCTGGGACAACACTGAAGCTTTCTTT
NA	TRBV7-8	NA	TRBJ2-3	CASSLAADLKDTQYF	TGTGCCAGCAGTCTAGCCGCAGACCTGAAAGATACGCAGTATTTT
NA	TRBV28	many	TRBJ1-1	CASSPNPTANAEAFF	TGTGCCAGCAGTCCAAACCCGACCGCGAACGCTGAAGCTTTCTTT